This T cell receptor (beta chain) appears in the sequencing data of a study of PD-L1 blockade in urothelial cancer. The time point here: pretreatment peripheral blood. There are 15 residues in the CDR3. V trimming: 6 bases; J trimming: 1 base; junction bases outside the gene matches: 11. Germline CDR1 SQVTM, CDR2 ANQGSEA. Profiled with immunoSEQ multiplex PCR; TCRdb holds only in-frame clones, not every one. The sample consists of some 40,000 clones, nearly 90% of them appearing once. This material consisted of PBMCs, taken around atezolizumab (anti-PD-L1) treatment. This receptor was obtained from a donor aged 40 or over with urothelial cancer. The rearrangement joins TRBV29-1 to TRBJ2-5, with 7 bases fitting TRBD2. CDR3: CSVPWPSGSQETQYF. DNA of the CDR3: TGCAGCGTCCCTTGGCCTAGCGGATCCCAAGAGACCCAGTACTTC. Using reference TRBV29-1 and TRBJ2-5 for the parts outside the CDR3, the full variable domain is SAVISQKPSRDICQRGTSLTIQCQVDSQVTMMFWYRQQPGQSLTLIATANQGSEATYESGFVIDKFPISRPNLTFSTLTVSNMSPEDSSIYLCSVPWPSGSQETQYFGPGTRLLVL.